Listed below are T cell receptor beta chains from one sample, sequenced in a study of blood T cell repertoires in COVID-19. The protocol was immunoSEQ multiplex PCR, while the TCRdb copy is restricted to in-frame clones and leaves out a portion. Found here are about 130,000 clones, more than 80% of them singletons; the top ten hold 12%. Sequenced input: peripheral blood. These receptors originate from a woman aged 55 to 70 with acute or convalescent COVID-19. CDR3s include the opening cysteine and the closing phenylalanine or tryptophan. D genes are given only for firm matches.

D gene: NA; J gene: TRBJ2-2; V gene: TRBV7-9; CDR3 protein: CASSLIATNTGELFF; CDR3 DNA: TGTGCCAGCAGCTTAATAGCGACCAACACCGGGGAGCTGTTTTTT
D gene: TRBD1; J gene: TRBJ2-5; V gene: TRBV7-2; CDR3 protein: CASSSGQVYQETQYF; CDR3 DNA: TGTGCCAGCAGCTCGGGACAGGTATACCAAGAGACCCAGTACTTC
D gene: NA; J gene: TRBJ2-7; V gene: TRBV11-2; CDR3 protein: CASSLQIQWGDEQYF; CDR3 DNA: TGTGCCAGCAGCTTGCAAATCCAATGGGGCGACGAGCAGTACTTC
D gene: NA; J gene: TRBJ1-6; V gene: TRBV27; CDR3 protein: CASRTGDNSPLHF; CDR3 DNA: TGTGCCAGCAGAACCGGGGATAATTCACCCCTCCACTTT
D gene: TRBD1; J gene: TRBJ1-2; V gene: TRBV11-1; CDR3 protein: CASSSGQQRTYYGYTF; CDR3 DNA: TGTGCCAGCAGCTCGGGACAGCAGAGAACCTACTATGGCTACACCTTC
D gene: TRBD1; J gene: TRBJ2-5; V gene: TRBV7-3; CDR3 protein: CASSLMGQGSQETQYF; CDR3 DNA: TGTGCCAGCAGCTTAATGGGACAGGGGTCCCAAGAGACCCAGTACTTC
D gene: NA; J gene: TRBJ2-3; V gene: TRBV7-3; CDR3 protein: CASSLGWARSTDTQYF; CDR3 DNA: TGTGCCAGCAGCTTAGGGTGGGCCAGGAGCACAGATACGCAGTATTTT
D gene: NA; J gene: TRBJ2-2; V gene: TRBV7-2; CDR3 protein: CASSSHYTGELFF; CDR3 DNA: TGTGCCAGCAGCTCGCACTACACCGGGGAGCTGTTTTTT
D gene: NA; J gene: TRBJ1-3; V gene: TRBV7-9; CDR3 protein: CASRDEEELGNTIYF; CDR3 DNA: TGTGCCAGCAGGGATGAGGAAGAACTTGGAAACACCATATATTTT
D gene: NA; J gene: TRBJ1-5; V gene: TRBV3-1/TRBV3-2; CDR3 protein: CASSQERNQPQHF; CDR3 DNA: TGTGCCAGCAGCCAAGAGAGGAATCAGCCCCAGCATTTT
D gene: TRBD1; J gene: TRBJ2-5; V gene: TRBV5-1; CDR3 protein: CASNLGDRGYETQYF; CDR3 DNA: TGCGCCAGCAACCTGGGGGACAGGGGTTATGAGACCCAGTACTTC
D gene: NA; J gene: TRBJ1-2; V gene: TRBV27; CDR3 protein: CASSLHQGTIYGYTF; CDR3 DNA: TGTGCCAGCAGTTTACACCAGGGCACCATCTATGGCTACACCTTC
D gene: TRBD2; J gene: TRBJ2-5; V gene: TRBV7-2; CDR3 protein: CASSKTSGGQRETQYF; CDR3 DNA: TGTGCCAGCAGTAAAACTAGCGGGGGCCAGAGAGAGACCCAGTACTTC
D gene: NA; J gene: TRBJ2-3; V gene: TRBV13; CDR3 protein: CASSLFTSTDTQYF; CDR3 DNA: TGTGCCAGCAGCCTCTTTACTAGCACAGATACGCAGTATTTT
D gene: NA; J gene: TRBJ1-2; V gene: TRBV10-3; CDR3 protein: CAITTGYGYTF; CDR3 DNA: TGTGCCATCACAACAGGTTATGGCTACACCTTC
D gene: NA; J gene: TRBJ1-1; V gene: TRBV10-2; CDR3 protein: CASTAEGAQNTEAFF; CDR3 DNA: TGCGCCAGCACTGCGGAAGGGGCGCAGAACACTGAAGCTTTCTTT
D gene: TRBD1; J gene: TRBJ1-2; V gene: TRBV18; CDR3 protein: CASSPPGQRNYGYTF; CDR3 DNA: TGTGCCAGCTCACCACCGGGACAGCGTAACTATGGCTACACCTTC
D gene: NA; J gene: TRBJ2-3; V gene: TRBV6-6; CDR3 protein: CACEQVGGTDTQYF; CDR3 DNA: TGTGCCTGCGAACAGGTTGGTGGGACAGATACGCAGTATTTT
D gene: NA; J gene: TRBJ2-7; V gene: TRBV29-1; CDR3 protein: CSVRDIPYEQYF; CDR3 DNA: TGCAGCGTCCGGGATATCCCCTACGAGCAGTACTTC
D gene: NA; J gene: TRBJ1-1; V gene: TRBV6-5; CDR3 protein: CASNTFQSSEAFF; CDR3 DNA: TGTGCCAGCAACACCTTTCAATCCTCTGAAGCTTTCTTT
D gene: TRBD1; J gene: TRBJ1-5; V gene: TRBV10-3; CDR3 protein: CAIRPGQGIGQPQHF; CDR3 DNA: TGTGCCATCAGGCCGGGACAGGGGATCGGTCAGCCCCAGCATTTT
D gene: TRBD1; J gene: TRBJ1-4; V gene: TRBV19; CDR3 protein: CASSTTGGGEKLFF; CDR3 DNA: TGTGCCAGTAGTACAACAGGGGGCGGTGAAAAACTGTTTTTT
D gene: TRBD1; J gene: TRBJ2-5; V gene: TRBV3-1/TRBV3-2; CDR3 protein: CASSAKSGTGAQETQYF; CDR3 DNA: TGTGCCAGCAGCGCAAAAAGCGGGACAGGGGCCCAAGAGACCCAGTACTTC
D gene: NA; J gene: TRBJ1-2; V gene: TRBV14; CDR3 protein: CASSFGEVGYTF; CDR3 DNA: TGTGCCAGCAGCTTCGGGGAGGTAGGCTACACCTTC